These 22 T cell receptor beta chains were sequenced from one sample in a study of identifying expanded T cells in peripheral blood. Sequenced by immunoSEQ multiplex PCR; TCRdb stores in-frame clones only, minus some. The sample gives 45,000 to 60,000 clones, about 83% of which show up once; roughly 15% is in the top ten. The sequencing sample was made of blood. The receptors come from a person aged 18 to 70 in good health.

The V call is TRBV9, the J call TRBJ2-3, with 10 bases that match TRBD1. The junction had 15 bases not matched to a gene; V was cut back by 3 bases and J by 5 bases. This CDR3 contains 18 residues. Germline lookup yields CDR1 SGDLS and CDR2 YYNGEE. CDR3: CASSAPLTPGQGKDTQYF. The CDR3 DNA sequence: TGTGCCAGCAGCGCCCCACTAACGCCGGGACAGGGGAAAGATACGCAGTATTTT.

V gene TRBV10-3 combines with J gene TRBJ2-7; 15 bases match TRBD2. Germline lookup yields CDR1 ENHRY and CDR2 SYGVKD. This CDR3 is 18 amino acids long. V shed 3 bases, J shed 6 bases, and the junction held 12 bases outside the gene matches. CDR3 DNA sequence: TGTGCCATCAGTGACCCCGGACTAGCGGGGGGGCAAAGCGGCGAGCAGTACGTC. Its protein product is CAISDPGLAGGQSGEQYV.

This chain links TRBV11-2 with TRBJ1-2; D is undetermined. V lost 4 bases and J lost 8, with 14 bases in between. CDR1 is SGHAT, CDR2 FQNNGV, per germline. This CDR3 is 13 amino acids long. The CDR3 DNA reads TGTGCCAGCAGCTCCGAGGGTTTTGGAGGCTACACCTTC. Translating gives CASSSEGFGGYTF.

The DNA of the CDR3 is TGCGCCAGCAGCGGAAGGCAGGGGCTTACGAGGGGCAATGAGCAGTTCTTC. Translating it yields CASSGRQGLTRGNEQFF. The chain combines TRBV5-1 with TRBJ2-1, with D possibly TRBD1 on 6 matching bases. V was cut by 4 bases and J by 6 bases, with 23 bases left in between. The CDR3 covers 17 residues. From germline, CDR1 is SGHRS and CDR2 YFSETQ.

Judged by abundance, this clone is medium-sized. The chain links TRBV14 to TRBJ1-2, with D unclear. The CDR3 has 15 amino acids. The V end lost 0 bases, the J end lost 3 bases, and 11 bases lay between the germline ends. Germline V gene sequence: CDR1 SGHDN, CDR2 FVKESK. In nucleotides, the CDR3 is TGTGCCAGCAGCCAAGAGGTGAGCCCTCACTATGGCTACACCTTC. Translated: CASSQEVSPHYGYTF.

The chain carries TRBV4-2 and TRBJ2-3; D gene unclear. Germline V gene sequence: CDR1 LGHNA, CDR2 YNFKEQ. This CDR3 contains 16 residues. Trimming stripped 0 bases from V and 4 bases from J, with 14 bases between. As DNA, the CDR3 is TGTGCCAGCAGCCAAGAGGGCCGCCAGGCGTCAGATACGCAGTATTTT. Amino acids: CASSQEGRQASDTQYF.

The V gene is TRBV6-4, the J gene TRBJ2-5, with D maybe TRBD2 (5 bases). The germline V gene encodes CDR1 MRHNA and CDR2 SNTAGT. With 5 bases removed from V and 1 base from J, the gap between germline ends came to 11 bases. This CDR3 region has 14 residues. The CDR3 protein is CASSHNGGQETQYF. CDR3 coding DNA: TGTGCCAGCAGTCACAACGGAGGCCAAGAGACCCAGTACTTC.

This rearrangement joins TRBV4-3 to TRBJ2-1, with TRBD2 matching over 8 bases. J gave up 3 bases and V 4 bases, and 8 bases lay outside the gene matches. This CDR3 is 16 amino acids long. Germline lookup yields CDR1 LGHNA and CDR2 YSLEER. The CDR3 DNA follows: TGCGCCAGCAGCCCAGACCCCGGGAGGGGCTACAATGAGCAGTTCTTC. It translates to CASSPDPGRGYNEQFF.

The CDR3 nucleotides are TGTGCCAGCAGTGCACAGGGGGCGGGTGGAAACACCATATATTTT. Protein: CASSAQGAGGNTIYF. The rearrangement uses TRBV27 and TRBJ1-3; 9 nucleotides match TRBD1. The germline CDR1 and CDR2 sequences are MNHEY and SMNVEV (reference sequence). Germline trimming cut 5 bases from V and 3 bases from J; bases unmatched to any gene: 5. CDR3 length equals 15 residues.

This chain links TRBV9 with TRBJ1-1; D not certain. The CDR3 is 13 residues long. With 2 bases removed from V and 0 bases from J, the gap between germline ends came to 5 bases. From germline, CDR1 is SGDLS and CDR2 YYNGEE. CDR3 region: CASSVAMNTEAFF. DNA for the CDR3: TGTGCCAGCAGCGTTGCCATGAACACTGAAGCTTTCTTT.

The gene calls are TRBV13 and TRBJ2-1, with TRBD2 matching over 12 bases. This CDR3 has 18 amino acids. Germline V gives CDR1 PRHDT, CDR2 FYEKMQ (reference sequence). V shed 4 bases, J shed 5 bases, and the junction held 12 bases outside the gene matches. The CDR3 sequence is CASSSQTSGSPPDNEQFF. DNA for the CDR3: TGTGCCAGCAGCTCCCAGACTAGCGGGAGTCCCCCTGACAATGAGCAGTTCTTC.

The J gene is TRBJ1-2, the V gene TRBV9, with 9 bases that match TRBD1. This CDR3 contains 15 residues. V lost 0 bases to trimming and J lost 4 bases; unmatched junction nucleotides: 4. Germline CDR1 reads SGDLS; CDR2 reads YYNGEE. As DNA, the CDR3 is TGTGCCAGCAGCGTAGTCACAGGGGGCTTCTATGGCTACACCTTC. This encodes CASSVVTGGFYGYTF. The full variable domain, with the rest looked up from reference TRBV9 and TRBJ1-2, is DSGVTQTPKHLITATGQRVTLRCSPRSGDLSVYWYQQSLDQGLQFLIQYYNGEERAKGNILERFSAQQFPDLHSELNLSSLELGDSALYFCASSVVTGGFYGYTFGSGTRLTVV.

Only a few counts were recorded for this clone. The chain recombines TRBV12-5 with TRBJ1-2; 7 nucleotides agree with TRBD1. Germline lookup yields CDR1 LGHNT and CDR2 FRNRAP. V shed 1 base and J 0 bases; nucleotides not matched to a gene: 8. This CDR3 spans 17 amino acids. CDR3 DNA: TGTGCTAGTGGTTTGGATCGACAGGGTTTATCTAACTATGGCTACACCTTC. Protein sequence: CASGLDRQGLSNYGYTF.

This chain connects TRBV6-5 to TRBJ2-7, with D uncertain. In germline, CDR1 is MNHEY, CDR2 SVGAGI. With 1 base removed from V and 0 bases from J, the gap between germline ends came to 7 bases. The CDR3 consists of 14 residues. The chain's CDR3 is CASSYYDNSYEQYF. The CDR3 DNA reads as TGTGCCAGCAGTTACTATGACAACTCCTACGAGCAGTACTTC.

The rearrangement joins TRBV1 to TRBJ2-7. TRBV1 is listed as a pseudogene. This CDR3 has 12 residues. This chain's CDR3 is CTSRTRPYEQYF. The CDR3 nucleotides read TGCACCAGCAGAACTCGACCCTACGAGCAGTACTTC.

The chain uses TRBV18 and TRBJ1-1; 10 bases fit TRBD1. Trimming at V came to 3 bases and at J to 5 bases, leaving 6 bases not matched to a gene. Germline V gene lookup returns CDR1 KGHSH and CDR2 LQKENI. The CDR3 consists of 15 residues. This CDR3 is CASSPTPGQGTEAFF. The CDR3 DNA sequence: TGTGCCAGCTCACCGACTCCGGGACAGGGGACTGAAGCTTTCTTT.

The chain employs TRBV2 and TRBJ1-3; D uncertain. The CDR3 totals 14 residues. The V gene lost 3 bases and the J gene lost 0 bases, with 6 bases spanning the gap. Germline CDR1 SNHLY, CDR2 FYNNEI. CDR3: CASSESHSGNTIYF. The DNA for the CDR3 is TGTGCCAGCAGTGAGAGTCACTCTGGAAACACCATATATTTT. Full variable domain (outside the CDR3, taken from reference TRBV2 and TRBJ1-3): EPEVTQTPSHQVTQMGQEVILRCVPISNHLYFYWYRQILGQKVEFLVSFYNNEISEKSEIFDDQFSVERPDGSNFTLKIRSTKLEDSAMYFCASSESHSGNTIYFGEGSWLTVV.

The V and J genes are TRBV28 and TRBJ1-2; 10 bases align to TRBD1. The CDR3 consists of 14 residues. The junction had 2 bases not matched to a gene; V was cut back by 4 bases and J by 3 bases. CDR1 and CDR2 from the germline V gene are MDHEN and SYDVKM. In DNA, the CDR3 is TGTGCCAGCAGTTCGGGACAGGGGTACTATGGCTACACCTTC. This codes for CASSSGQGYYGYTF.

V and J are TRBV27 and TRBJ2-7; a weak D match, TRBD2 (7 bases). Trimming took 5 bases from V and 1 from J, leaving 18 bases between them. The CDR3 covers 16 residues. The V gene's germline CDR1 is MNHEY and CDR2 SMNVEV (reference sequence). CDR3 DNA: TGTGCCAGCAGTCCGAGGGGGGGTGGGAGTTCCTACGAGCAGTACTTC. Residues: CASSPRGGGSSYEQYF.

The table lists this clone with a few counts. The chain joins TRBV18 to TRBJ1-2; the match to TRBD1 covers 9 bases. This CDR3 has 13 residues. Trimming removed 1 base from V and 8 bases from J; junction bases left unmatched: 2. Per the germline V gene, CDR1 is KGHSH and CDR2 is LQKENI. CDR3 nucleotide sequence: TGTGCCAGCTCACCACGACAGGGGGGAGGCTACACCTTC. It specifies CASSPRQGGGYTF.

V usage is TRBV4-1 and J usage is TRBJ2-5; D is possibly TRBD2 (6 bases). The CDR3 has 14 residues. CDR1 and CDR2 (germline): MGHRA, YSYEKL. Trimming took off 2 bases at V and 2 bases at J, with 9 bases between the two ends. For the CDR3, the DNA is TGCGCCAGCAGCCAACTAGCGCTACAAGAGACCCAGTACTTC. Amino acid sequence: CASSQLALQETQYF.

This clone was detected only a few times. This chain links TRBV2 with TRBJ1-1, with a possible D match to TRBD1 (5 bases). The CDR3 is 13 residues long. The germline V gene encodes CDR1 SNHLY and CDR2 FYNNEI. Trimming pared 3 bases from V and 11 bases from J, leaving 16 bases between. CDR3 in DNA: TGTGCCAGCAGTGACGTCCTCTCCGGGGGGGCTTTCTTT. It encodes CASSDVLSGGAFF.